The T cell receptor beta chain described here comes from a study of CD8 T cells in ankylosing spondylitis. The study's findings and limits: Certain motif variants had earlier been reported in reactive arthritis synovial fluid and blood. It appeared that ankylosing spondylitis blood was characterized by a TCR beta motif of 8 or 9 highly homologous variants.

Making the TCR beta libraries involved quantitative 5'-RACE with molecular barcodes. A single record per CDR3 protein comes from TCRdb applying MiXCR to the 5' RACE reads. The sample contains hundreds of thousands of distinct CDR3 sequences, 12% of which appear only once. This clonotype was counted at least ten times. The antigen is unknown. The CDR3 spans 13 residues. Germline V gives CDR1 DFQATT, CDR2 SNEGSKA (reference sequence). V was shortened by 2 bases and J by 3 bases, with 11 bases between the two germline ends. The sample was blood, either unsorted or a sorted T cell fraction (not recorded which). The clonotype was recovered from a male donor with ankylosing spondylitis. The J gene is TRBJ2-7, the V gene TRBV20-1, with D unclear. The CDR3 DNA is TGCAGTGCTAGATCCACCCAGGACTACGAGCAGTACTTC. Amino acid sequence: CSARSTQDYEQYF.